A single sample is the source of the 15 T cell receptor beta chains below, sequenced in a study of CXCR3-negative and CXCR3-positive naive CD8 T cells. TRB cDNA libraries were made by UMI-labeled 5' RACE. Each CDR3 protein gets one entry in TCRdb, which reprocessed the 5' RACE reads and gives no DNA. This sample lists around 50,000 distinct CDR3 sequences; its ten largest clones have approximately 0.56%. Study results and limitations: CXCR3-positive naive cells carried more hydrophobic TRB CDR3s than CXCR3-negative naive cells did.

The antigens for these receptors are not known. What was sequenced was naive CXCR3+ CD8+ T cells from blood. Subset meaning: CD45RO-CCR7+CD27+CD95- naive CD8+ T cells expressing CXCR3 (TNR3+). The receptors were sampled from a human donor in good health. Some clones in this sample may be carry-over from other donors' samples.

The chain links TRBV6-2 or TRBV6-3 to TRBJ2-1. CDR1 and CDR2 from the germline V gene are MNHEY and SVGEGT. This CDR3 has 16 amino acids. Here the CDR3 reads CASYSAPTSSHNEQFF.

This chain connects TRBV13 to TRBJ2-4. CDR3 length: 16 residues. The germline gives CDR1 PRHDT, CDR2 FYEKMQ (reference sequence). The CDR3 loop is CASSFLLVTAKNIQYF.

This chain connects TRBV24-1 to TRBJ2-2; TCRdb indicates TRBD2, and absent DNA this call remains unverified. The CDR3 is 18 residues long. CDR1 is KGHDR and CDR2 is SFDVKD in the germline V gene. The CDR3 is CATSPTPRTSLGSGELFF.

This chain connects TRBV4-2 to TRBJ2-7; TCRdb calls TRBD2, which cannot be checked without DNA. Germline V gene lookup returns CDR1 LGHNA and CDR2 YNFKEQ. CDR3 length equals 15 residues. The CDR3 protein is CASSQDGTAGYEQYF.

J is TRBJ2-7 and V is TRBV7-6; TCRdb designates TRBD1, a call that cannot be tested without DNA. Germline loops: CDR1 SGHVS, CDR2 FNYEAQ. This CDR3 spans 13 amino acids. CDR3 region: CASSPDYVFEQYF. Together with reference TRBV7-6 and TRBJ2-7, the CDR3 gives the full variable domain: GAGVSQSPRYKVTKRGQDVALRCDPISGHVSLYWYRQALGQGPEFLTYFNYEAQQDKSGLPNDRFSAERPEGSISTLTIQRTEQRDSAMYRCASSPDYVFEQYFGPGTRLTVT.

V is TRBV7-8 and J is TRBJ2-3; TCRdb returns TRBD1, unconfirmable since there is no DNA. The germline CDR1 and CDR2 sequences are SGHVS and FQNEAQ. This CDR3 contains 17 residues. This chain's CDR3 is CASSLAHSGTTTDTQYF.

V and J are TRBV12-3 or TRBV12-4 and TRBJ2-7; TCRdb names TRBD2, which stays unverified in the absence of DNA. This CDR3 has 15 residues. CDR3 sequence: CASSQSSGSWNEQYF.

This rearrangement joins TRBV29-1 to TRBJ2-3; TCRdb names TRBD2, which stays unverified in the absence of DNA. The CDR3 spans 14 residues. Germline lookup yields CDR1 SQVTM and CDR2 ANQGSEA. The CDR3 region is CSVYLGDFTDTQYF.

J is TRBJ2-7 and V is TRBV10-3; TCRdb names TRBD2, which stays unverified in the absence of DNA. This CDR3 has 12 residues. Germline CDR1 reads ENHRY; CDR2 reads SYGVKD. CDR3 amino acids: CAISDLSGEQYF.

CDR3 protein: CASSLVVNTEAFF. This chain links TRBV7-2 with TRBJ1-1. CDR3 length equals 13 residues. Germline lookup yields CDR1 SGHTA and CDR2 FQGNSA.

The V gene is TRBV4-2, the J gene TRBJ1-2; the D call from TCRdb, TRBD1, cannot be confirmed without DNA. Germline V CDR1 and CDR2: LGHNA, YNFKEQ. CDR3 length: 15 residues. The CDR3 region is CASSQEKGVGYGYTF.

J is TRBJ1-1 and V is TRBV7-9. This CDR3 contains 13 residues. The germline gives CDR1 SEHNR, CDR2 FQNEAQ (reference sequence). The CDR3: CASSVQVNTEAFF. Together with reference TRBV7-9 and TRBJ1-1, the CDR3 gives the full variable domain: DTGVSQNPRHKITKRGQNVTFRCDPISEHNRLYWYRQTLGQGPEFLTYFQNEAQLEKSRLLSDRFSAERPKGSFSTLEIQRTEQGDSAMYLCASSVQVNTEAFFGQGTRLTVV.

The chain has TRBV6-2 or TRBV6-3 and TRBJ1-5; checking the TCRdb D call of TRBD1 is not possible without DNA. In germline, CDR1 is MNHEY, CDR2 SVGEGT. The CDR3 contains 14 residues. This chain's CDR3 is CASSYSTGYQPQHF.

The chain recombines TRBV28 with TRBJ1-5. This CDR3 is 11 amino acids long. Germline assignment: CDR1 MDHEN and CDR2 SYDVKM. This CDR3 reads CASSLNQPQHF. Full variable domain (outside the CDR3, taken from reference TRBV28 and TRBJ1-5): DVKVTQSSRYLVKRTGEKVFLECVQDMDHENMFWYRQDPGLGLRLIYFSYDVKMKEKGDIPEGYSVSREKKERFSLILESASTNQTSMYLCASSLNQPQHFGDGTRLSIL.

The rearrangement joins TRBV28 to TRBJ2-2. From germline, CDR1 is MDHEN and CDR2 SYDVKM. CDR3 length equals 12 residues. The CDR3 region is CASSLVTGELFF.